This TCR beta chain was sequenced in a study of cytomegalovirus exposure and HLA in healthy donors. Overall study results and limits: Rarity held for most TCR sequences, but there were some public TCRs that occurred in many donors. Association of a missense DCLRE1C variant with TCR beta V- and J-gene trimming was reported in a later analysis.

Notes on this clone: The antigen remains undetermined.

13 Jbeta primers and 60 Vbeta primers were used for the PCR. Sequencing used immunoSEQ multiplex PCR; TCRdb keeps in-frame clones, though not all of them. The sample contains some 160,000 clones, approximately 80% of which appear only once. The TCR was taken from a man in his forties or fifties in good health and CMV-seropositive. Material for sequencing was PBMCs.

CDR3 nucleotide sequence: TGTGCCAGCAGCACGGACAGATCAGATACGCAGTATTTT. As protein: CASSTDRSDTQYF. This chain connects TRBV21-1 to TRBJ2-3; TRBD1, the D gene given by the table, was not confirmed from the DNA. TRBV21-1 represents a pseudogene. The CDR3 is made up of 13 amino acids.